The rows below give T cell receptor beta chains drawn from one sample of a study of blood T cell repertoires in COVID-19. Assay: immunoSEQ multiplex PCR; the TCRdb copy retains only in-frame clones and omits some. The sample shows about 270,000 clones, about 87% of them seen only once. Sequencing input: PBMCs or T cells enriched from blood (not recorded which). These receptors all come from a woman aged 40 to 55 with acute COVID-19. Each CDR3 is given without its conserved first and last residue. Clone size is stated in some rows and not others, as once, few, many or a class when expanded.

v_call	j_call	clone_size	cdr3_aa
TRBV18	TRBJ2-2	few	ASSLYRDRAIGELF
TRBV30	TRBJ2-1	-	AWREGLPWSAQF
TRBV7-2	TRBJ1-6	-	ASSLVFGNNSPLH
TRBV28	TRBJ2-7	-	ASTPGLLMY
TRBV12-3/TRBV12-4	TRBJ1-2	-	ASSSTGDYGYT
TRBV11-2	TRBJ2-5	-	ASSYTSGAETQY
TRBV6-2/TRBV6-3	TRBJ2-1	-	ASSYSATGGNEQF
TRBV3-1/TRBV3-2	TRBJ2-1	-	ASSQGQGANEQF
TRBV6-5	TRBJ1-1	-	ASSWSGQGNTEAF
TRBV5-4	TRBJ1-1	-	ASSLNLELNTEAF
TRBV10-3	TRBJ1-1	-	AIMPQTGERGAEAF